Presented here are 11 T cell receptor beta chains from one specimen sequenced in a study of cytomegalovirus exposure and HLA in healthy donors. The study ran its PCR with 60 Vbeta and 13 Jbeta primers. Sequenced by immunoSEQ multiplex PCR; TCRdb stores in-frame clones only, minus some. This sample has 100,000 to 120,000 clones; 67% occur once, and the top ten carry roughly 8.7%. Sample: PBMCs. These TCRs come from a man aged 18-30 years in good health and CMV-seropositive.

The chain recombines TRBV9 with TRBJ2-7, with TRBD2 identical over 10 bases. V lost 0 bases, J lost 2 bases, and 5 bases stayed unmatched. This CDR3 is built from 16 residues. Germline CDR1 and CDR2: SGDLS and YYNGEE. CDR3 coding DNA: TGTGCCAGCAGCGTAGCCCCTAGCGGGGGTACCTACGAGCAGTACTTC. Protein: CASSVAPSGGTYEQYF.

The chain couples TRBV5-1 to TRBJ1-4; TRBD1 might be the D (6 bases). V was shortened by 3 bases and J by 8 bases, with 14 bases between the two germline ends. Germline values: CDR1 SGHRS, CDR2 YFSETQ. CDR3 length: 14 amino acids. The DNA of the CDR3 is TGCGCCAGCAGCTACTCCGGGACAACGGAAAAACTGTTTTTT. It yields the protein CASSYSGTTEKLFF. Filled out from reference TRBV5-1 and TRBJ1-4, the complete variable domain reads KAGVTQTPRYLIKTRGQQVTLSCSPISGHRSVSWYQQTPGQGLQFLFEYFSETQRNKGNFPGRFSGRQFSNSRSEMNVSTLELGDSALYLCASSYSGTTEKLFFGSGTQLSVL.

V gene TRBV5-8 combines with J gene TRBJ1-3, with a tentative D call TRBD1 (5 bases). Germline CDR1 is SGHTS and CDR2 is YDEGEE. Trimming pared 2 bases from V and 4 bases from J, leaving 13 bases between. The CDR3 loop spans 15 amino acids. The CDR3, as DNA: TGTGCCAGCAGCTTCGGGGGATTAGGAGGAAACACCATATATTTT. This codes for CASSFGGLGGNTIYF.

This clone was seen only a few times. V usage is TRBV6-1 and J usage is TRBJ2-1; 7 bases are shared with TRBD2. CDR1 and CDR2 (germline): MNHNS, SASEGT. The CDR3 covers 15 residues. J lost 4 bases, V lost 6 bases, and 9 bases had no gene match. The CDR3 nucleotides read TGTGCCAGCAGAGACTGGGGGGGAGGGTACAATGAGCAGTTCTTC. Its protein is CASRDWGGGYNEQFF.

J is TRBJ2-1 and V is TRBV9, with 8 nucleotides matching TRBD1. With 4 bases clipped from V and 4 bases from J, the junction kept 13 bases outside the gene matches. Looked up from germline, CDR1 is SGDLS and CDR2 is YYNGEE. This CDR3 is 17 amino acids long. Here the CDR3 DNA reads TGTGCCAGCAGCCCCACCCGAAGGACAGGGCTATACAATGAGCAGTTCTTC. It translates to CASSPTRRTGLYNEQFF.

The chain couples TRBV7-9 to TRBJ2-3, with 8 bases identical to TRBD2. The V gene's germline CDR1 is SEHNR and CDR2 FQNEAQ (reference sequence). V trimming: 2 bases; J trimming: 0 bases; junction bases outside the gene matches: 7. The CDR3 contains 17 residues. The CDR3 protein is CASSLPQRGSSTDTQYF. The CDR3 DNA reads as TGTGCCAGCAGCTTACCCCAGCGGGGGTCTAGCACAGATACGCAGTATTTT.

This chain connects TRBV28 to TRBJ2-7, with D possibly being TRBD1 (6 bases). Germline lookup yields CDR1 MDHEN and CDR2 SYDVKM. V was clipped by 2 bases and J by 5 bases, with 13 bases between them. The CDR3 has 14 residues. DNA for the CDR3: TGTGCCAGCAGTTTAGGGGCAGGGGTTCACGAGCAGTACGTC. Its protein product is CASSLGAGVHEQYV.

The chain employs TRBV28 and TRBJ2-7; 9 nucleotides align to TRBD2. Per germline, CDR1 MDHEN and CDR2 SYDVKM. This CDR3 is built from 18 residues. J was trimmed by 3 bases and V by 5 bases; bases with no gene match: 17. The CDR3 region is CASSPLGSGGPGSYEQYF. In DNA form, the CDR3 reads TGTGCCAGCAGTCCCCTGGGGAGCGGGGGGCCGGGTAGCTACGAGCAGTACTTC.

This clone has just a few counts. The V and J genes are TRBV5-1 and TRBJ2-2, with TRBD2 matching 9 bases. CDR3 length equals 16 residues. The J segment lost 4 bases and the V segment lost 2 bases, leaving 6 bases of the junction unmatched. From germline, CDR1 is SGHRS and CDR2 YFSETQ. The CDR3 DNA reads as TGCGCCAGCAGCTTCAGAAGCGGGGGGAGCACCGGGGAGCTGTTTTTT. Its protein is CASSFRSGGSTGELFF.

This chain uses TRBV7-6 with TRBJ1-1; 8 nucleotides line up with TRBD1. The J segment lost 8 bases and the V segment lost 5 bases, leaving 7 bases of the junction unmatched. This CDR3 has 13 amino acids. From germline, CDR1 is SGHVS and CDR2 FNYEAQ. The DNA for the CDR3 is TGTGCCAGCAGCCTTTTCCGGGACAGGGAAGCTTTCTTT. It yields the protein CASSLFRDREAFF.

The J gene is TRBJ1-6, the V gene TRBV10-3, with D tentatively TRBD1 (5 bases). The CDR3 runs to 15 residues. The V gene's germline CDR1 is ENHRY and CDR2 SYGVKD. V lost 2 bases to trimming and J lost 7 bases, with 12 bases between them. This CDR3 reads CAISERKTVNSPLHF. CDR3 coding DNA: TGTGCCATCAGTGAGAGGAAGACAGTCAATTCACCCCTCCACTTT.